The sequence of this T cell receptor beta chain was determined in a study of blood T cell repertoires in COVID-19. Overall study: There were acute and convalescent COVID-19 samples, and they came from the United States, Italy and Spain. PBMCs, B-cell-depleted T cells, or T cells provided the cDNA or gDNA that made up the material.

Trimming at V came to 8 bases and at J to 7 bases, leaving 10 bases not matched to a gene. The CDR3 has 14 amino acids. Germline V gene lookup returns CDR1 KGHDR and CDR2 SFDVKD. Study processing details: Estimation of nucleated cell counts was performed using reference gene primer amplification. Sequencing used immunoSEQ multiplex PCR; TCRdb keeps in-frame clones, though not all of them. The D gene and trimming were derived from the DNA, and the V and J assignments and clone size from that table. The sample includes some 49,000 clones, roughly 85% seen only once; the top ten take around 12%. The gene calls are TRBV24-1 and TRBJ2-5, with 9 nucleotides matching TRBD1. Sequencing was done on a sample of peripheral blood. This TCR was sampled from a human donor in a cohort sampled during active COVID-19. This CDR3 is CATMGQGGSGTQYF. The CDR3 nucleotides read TGTGCCACCATGGGACAGGGAGGTTCGGGGACCCAGTACTTC.